The 13 T cell receptor beta chains in this list originate from one sample, sequenced in a study of T cells expressing NK-cell markers. TCRdb reanalyzed the 5' RACE reads and collapses them to one entry per CDR3 protein, without DNA. The sample's table shows 350,000 to 450,000 distinct CDR3 sequences. Specimen: blood T cells: a sorted CD56 or NKG2C T cell subset, CD4+ or CD8+ T cells, or bulk PBMC T cells (not recorded which). These receptors came from a man between 18 and 69 years old in good health.

The chain carries TRBV11-2 and TRBJ1-4. The CDR3 extends over 15 amino acids. Per germline, CDR1 SGHAT and CDR2 FQNNGV. CDR3 sequence: CASSFRGATNGKLFF.

V gene TRBV2 combines with J gene TRBJ2-3; TCRdb gives TRBD2 as the D gene, but with no DNA this cannot be confirmed. Per germline, CDR1 SNHLY and CDR2 FYNNEI. The CDR3 sequence is 14 residues long. The CDR3 spells CARTTSGPTDTQYF.

V gene TRBV11-2 combines with J gene TRBJ2-3; TCRdb designates TRBD2, a call that cannot be tested without DNA. This CDR3 comprises 15 residues. In germline, CDR1 is SGHAT, CDR2 FQNNGV. The CDR3 sequence is CASSPRRVSTDTQYF.

CDR3 residues: CASSLALGGQGNTGELFF. This sequence joins TRBV12-3 or TRBV12-4 and TRBJ2-2; TCRdb's D call of TRBD1 is untestable without DNA. The CDR3 consists of 18 residues.

The chain recombines TRBV15 with TRBJ1-1; TCRdb returns TRBD1, unconfirmable since there is no DNA. Germline V lookup: CDR1 LNHNV, CDR2 YYDKDF (reference sequence). CDR3 length: 12 residues. The CDR3 reads CATSSDRGTSFF.

The chain joins TRBV18 to TRBJ1-1; TCRdb proposes TRBD1, but this gene call is untestable without DNA. The length of the CDR3 is 15 residues. CDR1 and CDR2 from the germline V gene are KGHSH and LQKENI. The CDR3 loop reads CASSIGTGIGTEAFF. The full variable domain, in which reference TRBV18 and TRBJ1-1 provide the parts outside the CDR3, is NAGVMQNPRHLVRRRGQEARLRCSPMKGHSHVYWYRQLPEEGLKFMVYLQKENIIDESGMPKERFSAEFPKEGPSILRIQQVVRGDSAAYFCASSIGTGIGTEAFFGQGTRLTVV.

Frequency places this clonotype as medium-sized. This chain connects TRBV20-1 to TRBJ2-7; the TCRdb D gene call, TRBD2, has no DNA to confirm it. CDR3 length: 14 residues. Germline CDR1 is DFQATT and CDR2 is SNEGSKA (reference sequence). CDR3 protein: CSASSSGGTYEQYF.

The CDR3 region is CASSFRDRPNYGYTF. V is TRBV12-3 or TRBV12-4 and J is TRBJ1-2; no DNA is available, so the TRBD1 call from TCRdb remains unchecked. The CDR3 consists of 15 residues.

The gene calls are TRBV7-2 and TRBJ1-1. CDR1 and CDR2 (germline): SGHTA, FQGNSA. CDR3 length: 17 residues. CDR3 loop: CASSSKARTEQNTEAFF. Drawing the rest from reference TRBV7-2 and TRBJ1-1, the complete variable domain is GAGVSQSPSNKVTEKGKDVELRCDPISGHTALYWYRQSLGQGLEFLIYFQGNSAPDKSGLPSDRFSAERTGGSVSTLTIQRTQQEDSAVYLCASSSKARTEQNTEAFFGQGTRLTVV.

The V call is TRBV2, the J call TRBJ2-2; the TCRdb call, TRBD1, lacks DNA for checking. CDR1 is SNHLY, CDR2 FYNNEI, per germline. The CDR3 contains 14 residues. The chain's CDR3 is CASSGTGFTGELFF.

V is TRBV2 and J is TRBJ2-2; the TCRdb D gene call, TRBD1, has no DNA to confirm it. The CDR3 length is 14 residues. Germline assignment: CDR1 SNHLY and CDR2 FYNNEI. CDR3 in amino acids: CASRGTGWTGELFF.

The chain combines TRBV7-8 with TRBJ2-5; TCRdb's D gene call, TRBD1, goes unchecked for lack of DNA. Germline V gene lookup returns CDR1 SGHVS and CDR2 FQNEAQ. The CDR3 is 16 amino acids. The CDR3 sequence is CASSLDWLQAAGAQYF.

The chain uses TRBV12-3 or TRBV12-4 and TRBJ2-7; checking the TCRdb D call of TRBD1 is not possible without DNA. The CDR3 has 14 amino acids. CDR3 region: CASSGTTGLREQYF.